The source of this TCR beta chain is a study of blood T cell repertoires in COVID-19. In the authors' methods: Amplification of reference gene primers was used by the study to estimate nucleated cell counts. Some clones are missing from TCRdb's copy, which holds only in-frame ones; the method was immunoSEQ multiplex PCR. The V and J calls and clone size come from that table; D and trimming were worked out from the DNA. The sample shows tens of thousands of clones, approximately 92% of them seen only once. The V segment lost 1 base and the J segment 3 bases; nucleotides outside the gene matches: 5. This CDR3 contains 15 residues. Germline V gene sequence: CDR1 LGHNA, CDR2 YSLEER.

The rearrangement joins TRBV4-3 to TRBJ2-5; 7 nucleotides match TRBD1. This clonotype was obtained from a human donor with active COVID-19. The donor label of this sample is uncertain. The sequenced material came from peripheral blood. CDR3: CASSQARDREETQYF. As DNA, the CDR3 is TGCGCCAGCAGCCAAGCCCGGGACAGAGAAGAGACCCAGTACTTC.